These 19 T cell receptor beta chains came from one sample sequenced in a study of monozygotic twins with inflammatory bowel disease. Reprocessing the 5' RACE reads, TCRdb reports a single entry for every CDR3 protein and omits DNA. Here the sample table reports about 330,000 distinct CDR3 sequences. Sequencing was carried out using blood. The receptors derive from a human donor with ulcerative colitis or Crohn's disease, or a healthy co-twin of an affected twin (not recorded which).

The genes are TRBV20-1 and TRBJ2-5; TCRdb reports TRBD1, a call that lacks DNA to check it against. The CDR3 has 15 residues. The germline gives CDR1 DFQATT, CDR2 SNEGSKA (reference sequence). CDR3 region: CSATGTRTGQETQYF.

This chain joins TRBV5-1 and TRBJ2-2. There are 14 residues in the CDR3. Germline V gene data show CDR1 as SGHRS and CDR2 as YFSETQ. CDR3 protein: CASMRRLRGWELFF.

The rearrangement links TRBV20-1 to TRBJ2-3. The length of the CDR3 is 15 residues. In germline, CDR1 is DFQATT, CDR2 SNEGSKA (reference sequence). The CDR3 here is CSARDRVKSTDTQYF.

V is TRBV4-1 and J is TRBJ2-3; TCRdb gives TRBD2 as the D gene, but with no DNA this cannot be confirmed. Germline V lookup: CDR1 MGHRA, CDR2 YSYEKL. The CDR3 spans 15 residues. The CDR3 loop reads CASSQEDWRTDTQYF.

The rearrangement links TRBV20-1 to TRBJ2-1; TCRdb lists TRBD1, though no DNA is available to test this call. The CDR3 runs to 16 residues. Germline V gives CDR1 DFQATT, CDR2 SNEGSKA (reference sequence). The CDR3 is CSAPQPLRGNYNEQFF.

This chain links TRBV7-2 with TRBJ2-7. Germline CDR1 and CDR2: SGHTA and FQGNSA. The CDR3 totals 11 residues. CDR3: CASSFFYEQYF.

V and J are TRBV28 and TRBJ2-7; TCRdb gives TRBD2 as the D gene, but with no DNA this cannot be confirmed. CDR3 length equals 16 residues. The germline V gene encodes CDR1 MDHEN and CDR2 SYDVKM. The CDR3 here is CASSVSTSGSGYEQYF.

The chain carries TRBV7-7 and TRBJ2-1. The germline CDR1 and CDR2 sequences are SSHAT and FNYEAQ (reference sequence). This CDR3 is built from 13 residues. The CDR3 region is CASSVGPTNEQFF.

CDR3 loop: CASSLRRGLSRTDTQYF. The J gene is TRBJ2-3, the V gene TRBV12-3 or TRBV12-4; TCRdb selects TRBD1, and the lack of DNA leaves this call unchecked. The CDR3 is 17 residues long.

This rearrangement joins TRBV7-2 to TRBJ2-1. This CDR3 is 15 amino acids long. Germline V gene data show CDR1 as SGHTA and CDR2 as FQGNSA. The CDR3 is CASSLPRTRVNEPFF.

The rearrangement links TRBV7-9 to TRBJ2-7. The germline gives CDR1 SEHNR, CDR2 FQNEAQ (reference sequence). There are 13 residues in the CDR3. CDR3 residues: CASSSGIAYEQYF.

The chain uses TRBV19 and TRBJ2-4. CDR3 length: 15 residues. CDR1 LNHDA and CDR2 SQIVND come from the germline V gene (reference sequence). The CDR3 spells CASSIQALAKNIQYF.

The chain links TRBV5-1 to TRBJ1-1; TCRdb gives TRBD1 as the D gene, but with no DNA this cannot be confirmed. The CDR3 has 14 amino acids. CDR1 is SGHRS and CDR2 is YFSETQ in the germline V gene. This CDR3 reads CASSPVPGRMGAFF.

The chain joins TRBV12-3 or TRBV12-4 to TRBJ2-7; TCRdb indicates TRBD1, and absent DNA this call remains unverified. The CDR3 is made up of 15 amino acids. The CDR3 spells CASSTEGGWDYEQYF.

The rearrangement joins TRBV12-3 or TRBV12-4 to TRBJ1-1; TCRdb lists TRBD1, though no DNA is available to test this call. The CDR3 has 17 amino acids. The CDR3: CASRTPFGKVGDTEAFF.

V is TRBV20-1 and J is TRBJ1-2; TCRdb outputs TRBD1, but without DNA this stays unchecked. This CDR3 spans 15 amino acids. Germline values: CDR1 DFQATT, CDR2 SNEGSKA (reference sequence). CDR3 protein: CSAPLHETGGYGYTF.

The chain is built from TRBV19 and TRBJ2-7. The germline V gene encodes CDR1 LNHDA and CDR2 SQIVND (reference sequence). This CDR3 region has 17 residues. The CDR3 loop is CASSSDRELNPTYEQYF.

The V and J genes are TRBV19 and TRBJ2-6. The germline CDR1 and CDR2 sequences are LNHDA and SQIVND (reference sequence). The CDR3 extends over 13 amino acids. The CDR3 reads CASRISGADVLTF.

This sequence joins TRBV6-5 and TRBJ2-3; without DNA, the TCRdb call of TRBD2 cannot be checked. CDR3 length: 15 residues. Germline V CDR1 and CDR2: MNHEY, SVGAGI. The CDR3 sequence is CASSFGLAGTDTQYF.